These 9 T cell receptor beta chains share one sample of origin, sequenced in a study of blood T cells in healthy people across ages. A sample-barcoded 5' primer and a J-beta primer mix were used in a second PCR of roughly 7 to 11 cycles. TCRdb analysed the 5' RACE reads with MiXCR anew, one entry per CDR3 protein. The sample holds approximately 680,000 distinct CDR3 sequences, approximately 29% seen once. Material: blood. Every receptor here comes from a woman of 80 years or more in good health.

The CDR3 is CASSRGNAQEKLFF. In nucleotides, the CDR3 is TGTGCCAGCAGCCGTGGTAATGCCCAGGAAAAACTGTTTTTT. The chain couples TRBV7-8 to TRBJ1-4; D is unclear. V dropped 5 bases and J dropped 8 bases, with 15 bases sitting between them. Germline CDR1 SGHVS, CDR2 FQNEAQ. This CDR3 has 14 residues.

The V gene is TRBV5-1, the J gene TRBJ2-1; D might be TRBD2 (7 bases). This CDR3 region has 17 residues. The V and J ends lost 0 bases and 0 bases respectively, with 13 bases between them. Per germline, CDR1 SGHRS and CDR2 YFSETQ. The CDR3 reads CASSLDAGASSYNEQFF. CDR3 sequence (DNA): TGCGCCAGCAGCTTGGACGCGGGGGCCAGCTCCTACAATGAGCAGTTCTTC.

This clonotype was seen repeatedly, ten times or more. The chain is built from TRBV5-1 and TRBJ2-7; possibly TRBD1 or TRBD2 for D (6 bases each). Germline values: CDR1 SGHRS, CDR2 YFSETQ. Trimming cost V 5 bases and J 6 bases, with 18 bases left between them. The length of the CDR3 is 14 residues. CDR3 region: CASRRRDTGGEQYF. The CDR3 DNA is TGCGCCAGCAGGCGACGGGACACCGGGGGCGAGCAGTACTTC.

Notes on this clonotype: Lacking the conserved final phenylalanine or tryptophan, this CDR3 likely reflects a read error. The limits of the CDR3 on the DNA are not certain, so only TCRdb's listed CDR3 is given. J is TRBJ2-5 and V is TRBV28; TRBD2 was called by the table and not checked on the DNA. Germline assignment: CDR1 MDHEN and CDR2 SYDVKM. The CDR3 is 13 residues long, ends included. The CDR3 here is CASSQGQKETHYC.

V is TRBV28 and J is TRBJ2-5; 8 bases fit TRBD2. CDR3 length: 15 residues. Per the germline V gene, CDR1 is MDHEN and CDR2 is SYDVKM. The trim removed 4 bases at V and 4 bases at J, leaving 8 bases unmatched. In nucleotides, the CDR3 is TGTGCCAGCAGTTCCCTTGGCGGGAGGAGAGAGACCCAGTACTTC. Protein: CASSSLGGRRETQYF.

In its sample, this clonotype was seen a few times. This may arise from a read error, as a much more abundant clone is one base away. The V and J genes are TRBV30 and TRBJ1-6, with 7 bases lining up with TRBD1. The germline CDR1 and CDR2 sequences are GTSNPN and SVGIG (reference sequence). This CDR3 comprises 15 residues. The CDR3 protein is CAWSVTDRRNSPPHF. The CDR3 region has the DNA TGTGCCTGGAGCGTTACGGACAGGCGGAATTCACCCCCCCACTTT.

Comments on this clonotype: This may arise from a read error, as a much more abundant clone is one base away. This chain uses TRBV12-3 or TRBV12-4 with TRBJ2-1, with unresolved D. The DNA matches TRBJ2-7 better at its end, which makes the J call doubtful. The CDR3 sequence is 12 residues long. The CDR3 DNA follows: TGTGCCAGTGTACCGGGTCTCAATGAGCAGTACTTC. Protein: CASVPGLNEQYF.

This chain uses TRBV9 with TRBJ2-1, with 9 bases aligning to TRBD1. CDR1 is SGDLS, CDR2 YYNGEE, per germline. The CDR3 consists of 16 residues. Trimming cost V 0 bases and J 8 bases; bases outside gene matches: 9. The CDR3 bases are TGTGCCAGCAGCGTAGCTTGGGACAGGGACAACGATGAGCAGTTCTTC. Protein: CASSVAWDRDNDEQFF.

At least ten counts were recorded for this clonotype. V is TRBV14 and J is TRBJ2-5; 10 bases fit TRBD1. Germline CDR1 is SGHDN and CDR2 is FVKESK. The CDR3 extends over 17 amino acids. Germline trimming cut 0 bases from V and 2 bases from J; bases unmatched to any gene: 6. CDR3 nucleotide sequence: TGTGCCAGCAGCCAAGACGAAAGGACAGGGGGACAAGAGACCCAGTACTTC. This codes for CASSQDERTGGQETQYF. Using reference TRBV14 and TRBJ2-5 for the parts outside the CDR3, the full variable domain is EAGVTQFPSHSVIEKGQTVTLRCDPISGHDNLYWYRRVMGKEIKFLLHFVKESKQDESGMPNNRFLAERTGGTYSTLKVQPAELEDSGVYFCASSQDERTGGQETQYFGPGTRLLVL.